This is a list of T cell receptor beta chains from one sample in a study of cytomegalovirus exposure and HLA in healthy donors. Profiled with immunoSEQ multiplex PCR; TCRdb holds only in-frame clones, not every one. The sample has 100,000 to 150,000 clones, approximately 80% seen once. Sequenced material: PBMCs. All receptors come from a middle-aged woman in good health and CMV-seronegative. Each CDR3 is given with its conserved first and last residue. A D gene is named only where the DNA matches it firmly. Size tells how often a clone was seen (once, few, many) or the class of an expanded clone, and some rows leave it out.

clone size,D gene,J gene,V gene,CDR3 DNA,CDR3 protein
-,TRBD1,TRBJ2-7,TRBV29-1,TGCAGCGCTATGGACAGGGGGGGCGAGCAGTACTTC,CSAMDRGGEQYF
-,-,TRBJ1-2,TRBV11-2,TGTGCCAGCAGCTTAGATCGGACAGCTTCCTATGGCTACACCTTC,CASSLDRTASYGYTF
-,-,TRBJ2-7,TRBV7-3,TGTGCCAGCAGCCTAGGGGCGGGGGCCGAGCAGTACTTC,CASSLGAGAEQYF
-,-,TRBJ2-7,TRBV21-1,TGTGCCAGCAGCAAAGTTGGGCCAGGGCCACCGTCCAACGAGCAGTACTTC,CASSKVGPGPPSNEQYF
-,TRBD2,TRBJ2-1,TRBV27,TGTGCCAGCAAAGGACTAGCTCAGGTCCGTCCGTTCTTC,CASKGLAQVRPFF
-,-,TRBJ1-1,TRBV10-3,TGTGCCATCAGGTCGGCTAAAGGGGTCACTGAAGCTTTCTTT,CAIRSAKGVTEAFF
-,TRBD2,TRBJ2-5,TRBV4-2,TGTGCCAGCAGCCAAGAAGGGACTATCGGGGTTAAAGAGACCCAGTACTTC,CASSQEGTIGVKETQYF
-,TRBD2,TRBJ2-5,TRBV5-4,TGTGCCAGCAGCTTGTTGGGACTAGGGAACCAAGAGACCCAGTACTTC,CASSLLGLGNQETQYF
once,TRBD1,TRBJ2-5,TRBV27,TGTGCCAGCAGTCCGCTCGCGTGGGGGACAGGGGAGGAGTTGGAGACCCAGTACTTC,CASSPLAWGTGEELETQYF
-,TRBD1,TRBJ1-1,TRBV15,TGTGCCACCAGCAGAGATCATAGGACAGGGGACACTGAAGCTTTCTTT,CATSRDHRTGDTEAFF
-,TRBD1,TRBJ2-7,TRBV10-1,TGCGCCAGCAGCGGCCCGGGACAGGGCCCCTACGAGCAGTACTTC,CASSGPGQGPYEQYF
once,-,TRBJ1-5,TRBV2,TGTGCCAGCAGTGAAGACTGGAGTCAGCCCCAGCATTTT,CASSEDWSQPQHF
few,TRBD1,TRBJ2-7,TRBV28,TGTGCCAGCAGTACCTCTGACAGGGGGCTCGACGAGCAGTACTTC,CASSTSDRGLDEQYF
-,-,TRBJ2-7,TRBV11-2,TGTGCCAGCAGCTTCGGACAGAAGACGTCCGAGCAGTACTTC,CASSFGQKTSEQYF
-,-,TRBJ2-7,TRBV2,TGTGCCAGCAGTGAAGGGACACTTGAATCCCACGAGCAGTACTTC,CASSEGTLESHEQYF
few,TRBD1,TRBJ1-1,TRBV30,TGTGCCTGGAGTGCCCGGACAGGGACTGAAGCTTTCTTT,CAWSARTGTEAFF
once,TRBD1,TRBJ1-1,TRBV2,TGTGCCAGCAGGGGCGGGACAGGGTTCATAGCTGAAGCTTTCTTT,CASRGGTGFIAEAFF
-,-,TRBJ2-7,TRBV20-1,TGCAGTGCTAGAGTCTCCTTCGAGCAGTACTTC,CSARVSFEQYF
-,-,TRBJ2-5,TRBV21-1,TGTGCCAGCAGCAAATGTTGGGCAGGGGGATGGGAGACCCAGTACTTC,CASSKCWAGGWETQYF
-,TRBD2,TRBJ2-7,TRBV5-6,TGTGCCAGCAGCTTGGCCGCAGGGAGGGTCTACGAGCAGTACTTC,CASSLAAGRVYEQYF
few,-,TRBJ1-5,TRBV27,TGTGCCAGCAGTCCCGGGAATCCGGACGGCAATCAGCCCCAGCATTTT,CASSPGNPDGNQPQHF
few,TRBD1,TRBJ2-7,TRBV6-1,TGTGCCAGCAGTGAGCCCGGGACAGGGGTCGAGCAGTACTTC,CASSEPGTGVEQYF
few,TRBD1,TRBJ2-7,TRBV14,TGTGCCAGCAGGGGACAGGGCGCCTACGAGCAGTACTTC,CASRGQGAYEQYF
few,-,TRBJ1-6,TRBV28,TGTGCCAGCTTCGCGGGGGCGGCGAATTCACCCCTCCACTTT,CASFAGAANSPLHF
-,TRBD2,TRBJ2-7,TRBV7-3,TGTGCCAGCAGCTTAAATCGTCTAGCGGGATATTCCTACGAGCAGTACTTC,CASSLNRLAGYSYEQYF
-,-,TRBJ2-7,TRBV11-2,TGTGCCAGCAGCTTATGGGCTAGCGCTCCGAGCTCCTACGAGCAGTACTTC,CASSLWASAPSSYEQYF
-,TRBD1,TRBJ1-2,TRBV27,TGTGCCAGCGCCCCAGGGGGGTCTGTCTCTGGCTACACCTTC,CASAPGGSVSGYTF
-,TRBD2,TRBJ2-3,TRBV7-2,TGTGCCAGCAGCGCTAGCGGAACTAGCGGGGGGCGTAGAGATACGCAGTATTTT,CASSASGTSGGRRDTQYF
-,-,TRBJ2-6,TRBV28,TGTGCCACCTACTCTGGGGCCAACGTCCTGACTTTC,CATYSGANVLTF
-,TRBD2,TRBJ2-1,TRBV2,TGTGCCAGCAATAAGGAGCGGGGGATAGGGTTCCATGAGCAGTTCTTC,CASNKERGIGFHEQFF
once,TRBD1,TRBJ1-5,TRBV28,TGTGCCAGCAGCAGCCCAGACAGGGGGTTATCCCACGGCCCCCAGCCCCAGCATTTT,CASSSPDRGLSHGPQPQHF
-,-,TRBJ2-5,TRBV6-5,TGTGCCAGCACCCGGACTAGGGGGGAGACCCAGTACTTC,CASTRTRGETQYF